Shown below are 24 T cell receptor beta chains from a single sample sequenced in a study of OX40 agonist ivuxolimab in advanced cancers. Library method: the immunoSEQ multiplex PCR assay. Not all clones reach the TCRdb copy of this immuneACCESS table, which keeps in-frame sequences only. Checked studies attribute under half of the gap to unresolved V genes and leave the rest unexplained. This sample has tens of thousands of clones in its table, and around nine tenths of those were observed once. In total, the top ten clones hold around 0.61% of the sample. The sample consisted of CD4+ or CD8+ T cells sorted from blood, taken in a trial of the OX40 agonist ivuxolimab. These receptors were taken from an adult with an advanced solid tumor such as melanoma, head and neck, liver or kidney cancer.

The count of this clone is one. This rearrangement joins TRBV5-1 to TRBJ2-2, with 14 bases lining up with TRBD2. The CDR3 consists of 17 residues. After removal of 5 bases from V and 6 bases from J, the junction contained 9 bases not matched to a gene. The V gene's germline CDR1 is SGHRS and CDR2 YFSETQ. This chain's CDR3 is CASSPFGTSGRPGELFF. Written as DNA, the CDR3 is TGCGCCAGCAGTCCATTTGGGACTAGCGGGAGACCCGGGGAGCTGTTTTTT.

The DNA for the CDR3 is TGTGCCAGCAGCCCACGGGCTAGCGGGAGTCTGAACACCGGGGAGCTGTTTTTT. Translation gives CASSPRASGSLNTGELFF. The J gene is TRBJ2-2, the V gene TRBV4-2, with 10 nucleotides matching TRBD2. The V gene's germline CDR1 is LGHNA and CDR2 YNFKEQ. The V gene end was trimmed by 4 bases and the J gene end by 1 base; junction bases not matched to a gene: 9. CDR3 length equals 18 residues.

This rearrangement joins TRBV11-2 to TRBJ2-3; D is unclear. The germline V gene encodes CDR1 SGHAT and CDR2 FQNNGV. The CDR3 has 15 amino acids. Trimming left V 1 base short and J 0 bases short, with 8 bases between. CDR3 coding DNA: TGTGCCAGCAGCTTAGGGATACTTAGCACAGATACGCAGTATTTT. It yields the protein CASSLGILSTDTQYF.

The chain recombines TRBV12-2 with TRBJ1-1; TRBD1, the D gene given by the table, was not confirmed from the DNA. TRBV12-2 counts as a pseudogene. The CDR3 contains 13 residues. CDR3 nucleotide sequence: TGTGCAAGTCGCCAGGGTTTAGAGTGTGTAGCTTTCTTT. Amino acid sequence: CASRQGLECVAFF.

The chain is built from TRBV5-1 and TRBJ2-2; D ambiguous. V was cut by 4 bases and J by 0 bases, with 7 bases left in between. The CDR3 spans 14 residues. The germline CDR1 and CDR2 sequences are SGHRS and YFSETQ. The CDR3 spells CASSRLTNTGELFF. DNA for the CDR3: TGCGCCAGCAGCCGCCTAACGAACACCGGGGAGCTGTTTTTT. Variable domain in full (rest from reference TRBV5-1 and TRBJ2-2): KAGVTQTPRYLIKTRGQQVTLSCSPISGHRSVSWYQQTPGQGLQFLFEYFSETQRNKGNFPGRFSGRQFSNSRSEMNVSTLELGDSALYLCASSRLTNTGELFFGEGSRLTVL.

V is TRBV4-2 and J is TRBJ1-6, with D possibly TRBD1 on 5 matching bases. The CDR3 loop spans 15 amino acids. Germline V CDR1 and CDR2: LGHNA, YNFKEQ. V gave up 0 bases and J gave up 7 bases, with 10 bases separating them. The CDR3 here is CASSQDGTENSPLHF. The CDR3 DNA sequence: TGTGCCAGCAGCCAAGATGGGACGGAGAATTCACCCCTCCACTTT.

The gene calls are TRBV2 and TRBJ2-5, with a tentative D call TRBD2 (5 bases). This CDR3 is built from 16 residues. CDR1 is SNHLY, CDR2 FYNNEI, per germline. V gave up 6 bases and J gave up 2 bases, with 19 bases separating them. CDR3 protein: CASREDAARLQETQYF. The CDR3 nucleotides are TGTGCCAGCAGGGAGGACGCGGCCCGGCTTCAAGAGACCCAGTACTTC. Filled out from reference TRBV2 and TRBJ2-5, the complete variable domain reads EPEVTQTPSHQVTQMGQEVILRCVPISNHLYFYWYRQILGQKVEFLVSFYNNEISEKSEIFDDQFSVERPDGSNFTLKIRSTKLEDSAMYFCASREDAARLQETQYFGPGTRLLVL.

The rearrangement links TRBV30 to TRBJ1-4; a weak D match, TRBD1 (5 bases). The length of the CDR3 is 13 residues. The germline V and J ends were trimmed by 3 bases and 2 bases, with 7 bases remaining between them. Looked up from germline, CDR1 is GTSNPN and CDR2 is SVGIG (reference sequence). DNA of the CDR3: TGTGCCTGGAGCCGACAGACTAATGAAAAACTGTTTTTT. It codes for CAWSRQTNEKLFF.

The V gene is TRBV2, the J gene TRBJ2-2, with no clear D. The V gene's germline CDR1 is SNHLY and CDR2 FYNNEI. The CDR3 spans 14 residues. Trimming removed 2 bases from V and 5 bases from J, with 9 bases in between. The CDR3 DNA reads TGTGCCAGCAGTGAAATACGGGTGACCGGGGAGCTGTTTTTT. It codes for CASSEIRVTGELFF.

This chain uses TRBV2 with TRBJ2-7; TRBD2 matches 16 bases. With 7 bases clipped from V and 3 bases from J, the junction kept 9 bases outside the gene matches. The CDR3 contains 17 residues. Germline V gene data show CDR1 as SNHLY and CDR2 as FYNNEI. CDR3 nucleotides: TGTGCCAGCAAAGGGACTAGCGGGAGGGTGGCTTTCTACGAGCAGTACTTC. This codes for CASKGTSGRVAFYEQYF.

This chain joins TRBV2 and TRBJ2-2; the D gene is possibly TRBD2 (6 bases). V lost 3 bases to trimming and J lost 7 bases, with 15 bases between them. This CDR3 comprises 15 residues. Germline values: CDR1 SNHLY, CDR2 FYNNEI. CDR3 in DNA: TGTGCCAGCAGTGAGTCGGCGGGGTTTCTCGGGGAGCTGTTTTTT. Its protein product is CASSESAGFLGELFF.

The chain couples TRBV7-9 to TRBJ2-3, with 10 bases identical to TRBD1. The germline V gene encodes CDR1 SEHNR and CDR2 FQNEAQ (reference sequence). This CDR3 has 15 amino acids. After removal of 5 bases from V and 0 bases from J, the junction contained 2 bases not matched to a gene. CDR3 coding DNA: TGTGCCAGCAGCCAGACAGGGGGCAGCACAGATACGCAGTATTTT. Protein product: CASSQTGGSTDTQYF.

The V and J genes are TRBV5-6 and TRBJ2-2; the match to TRBD2 covers 8 bases. The J segment lost 7 bases and the V segment lost 1 base, leaving 6 bases of the junction unmatched. Germline loops: CDR1 SGHDT, CDR2 YYEEEE. The CDR3 sequence is 15 residues long. In DNA, the CDR3 is TGTGCCAGCAGCTTGTTTGGACTAGCCGTCGGGGAGCTGTTTTTT. Translating gives CASSLFGLAVGELFF.

The chain has TRBV5-1 and TRBJ1-1; no definite D call. V was shortened by 2 bases and J by 5 bases, with 13 bases between the two germline ends. The CDR3 has 14 amino acids. CDR1 and CDR2 (germline): SGHRS, YFSETQ. CDR3 residues: CASSFTSGVTEAFF. In nucleotides, the CDR3 is TGCGCCAGCAGCTTCACGTCCGGGGTGACTGAAGCTTTCTTT. The entire variable domain, with the rest obtained from reference TRBV5-1 and TRBJ1-1, is as follows: KAGVTQTPRYLIKTRGQQVTLSCSPISGHRSVSWYQQTPGQGLQFLFEYFSETQRNKGNFPGRFSGRQFSNSRSEMNVSTLELGDSALYLCASSFTSGVTEAFFGQGTRLTVV.

The rearrangement uses TRBV9 and TRBJ1-1, with 9 bases that match TRBD1. Trimming cost V 0 bases and J 5 bases; bases outside gene matches: 2. The CDR3 is 14 residues long. Germline V gene lookup returns CDR1 SGDLS and CDR2 YYNGEE. CDR3 nucleotides: TGTGCCAGCAGCGTAGTGGGACAGGGAACTGAAGCTTTCTTT. This encodes CASSVVGQGTEAFF.

The chain couples TRBV5-6 to TRBJ1-5; TRBD1 matches 10 bases. V shed 4 bases and J 0 bases; nucleotides not matched to a gene: 4. The CDR3 is made up of 16 amino acids. Germline values: CDR1 SGHDT, CDR2 YYEEEE. CDR3 region: CASSTGTGASNQPQHF. CDR3 in DNA: TGTGCCAGCAGCACTGGGACAGGGGCTAGCAATCAGCCCCAGCATTTT.

The chain has TRBV14 and TRBJ1-1; D call uncertain. V was cut by 5 bases and J by 3 bases, with 13 bases left in between. The CDR3 has 14 residues. Per the germline V gene, CDR1 is SGHDN and CDR2 is FVKESK. CDR3 protein: CASSKALGHTEAFF. The CDR3 DNA reads as TGTGCCAGCAGCAAAGCGCTTGGGCACACTGAAGCTTTCTTT.

This rearrangement joins TRBV29-1 to TRBJ2-2, with 8 bases aligning to TRBD2. J lost 6 bases, V lost 6 bases, and 6 bases had no gene match. The CDR3 length is 13 residues. Germline V gives CDR1 SQVTM, CDR2 ANQGSEA. CDR3 nucleotide sequence: TGCAGCGTAACCGGGAGGGTGGCCGGGGAGCTGTTTTTT. It yields the protein CSVTGRVAGELFF.

The J gene is TRBJ2-1, the V gene TRBV11-3; D possibly corresponds to TRBD1 (6 bases). From germline, CDR1 is SGHNT and CDR2 YENEEA. The CDR3 runs 15 residues. V gave up 5 bases and J gave up 0 bases, with 11 bases separating them. In nucleotides, the CDR3 is TGTGCCAGCAGCCTAACAGGGAGCTCCTACAATGAGCAGTTCTTC. This translates into CASSLTGSSYNEQFF.

The chain is built from TRBV4-2 and TRBJ2-4; 7 positions match TRBD1. This CDR3 comprises 18 residues. V dropped 0 bases and J dropped 1; count of bases not matched to a gene: 9. Germline CDR1 and CDR2: LGHNA and YNFKEQ. The CDR3 DNA is TGTGCCAGCAGCCAAGATTCTTATGGCAGGGGGGCCAAAAACATTCAGTACTTC. This gives the protein CASSQDSYGRGAKNIQYF.

The chain couples TRBV7-9 to TRBJ1-4, with TRBD1 matching 7 bases. Unmatched junction bases numbered 5, after V lost 4 bases and J lost 0 bases. Germline CDR1 is SEHNR and CDR2 is FQNEAQ (reference sequence). This CDR3 has 16 residues. The CDR3 nucleotides are TGTGCCAGCAGCTCAGGACAGGCTGCAACTAATGAAAAACTGTTTTTT. Encoded protein: CASSSGQAATNEKLFF.

The chain recombines TRBV2 with TRBJ1-5, with 7 bases identical to TRBD1. Germline values: CDR1 SNHLY, CDR2 FYNNEI. The length of the CDR3 is 14 residues. After removal of 3 bases from V and 7 bases from J, the junction contained 6 bases not matched to a gene. As DNA, the CDR3 is TGTGCCAGCAGTGACAGGGGGGCTCGGCAGCCCCAGCATTTT. This gives the protein CASSDRGARQPQHF.

This clone was recorded once. The chain recombines TRBV27 with TRBJ2-7; 9 bases fit TRBD2. This CDR3 contains 15 residues. V was pared by 2 bases and J by 7 bases, with 9 bases of the junction left unmatched. Per germline, CDR1 MNHEY and CDR2 SMNVEV (reference sequence). As DNA, the CDR3 is TGTGCCAGCAGTTTAAGGCCTAGCGGGACCAGGGAGCAGTACTTC. Its protein is CASSLRPSGTREQYF.

The chain links TRBV7-2 to TRBJ2-5, with TRBD1 identical over 10 bases. Germline V lookup: CDR1 SGHTA, CDR2 FQGNSA. J lost 1 base, V lost 4 bases, and 3 bases had no gene match. The CDR3 extends over 15 amino acids. CDR3: CASSSWDRGQETQYF. The CDR3 DNA reads as TGTGCCAGCAGCTCGTGGGACAGGGGCCAAGAGACCCAGTACTTC.